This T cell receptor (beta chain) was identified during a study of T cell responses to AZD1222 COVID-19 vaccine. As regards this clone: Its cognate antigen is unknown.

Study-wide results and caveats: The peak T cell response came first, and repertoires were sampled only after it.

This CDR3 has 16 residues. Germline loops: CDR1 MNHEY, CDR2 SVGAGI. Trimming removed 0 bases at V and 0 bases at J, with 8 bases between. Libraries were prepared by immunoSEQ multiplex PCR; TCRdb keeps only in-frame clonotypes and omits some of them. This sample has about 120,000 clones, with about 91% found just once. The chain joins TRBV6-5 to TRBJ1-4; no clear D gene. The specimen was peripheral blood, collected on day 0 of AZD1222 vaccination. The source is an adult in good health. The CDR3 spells CASSYSTLATNEKLFF. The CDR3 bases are TGTGCCAGCAGTTACTCGACGCTTGCAACTAATGAAAAACTGTTTTTT.